This T cell receptor (beta chain) was sequenced in a study of cytotoxic CD8 clonotypes in ibrutinib-treated CLL. Study overall: The response samples were taken once patients had been treated for a median of about 12 months, range 6 to 36. Sequenced samples delivered averages of 270,000 or so productive templates and tens of thousands of productive rearrangements.

V lost 8 bases and J 3 bases, leaving 17 bases between the germline ends. Germline-derived CDR1 and CDR2 are SGHRS and YFSETQ. The CDR3 runs 14 residues. Points from the study as a whole: Higher circulating CD8+ T-cell counts strongly accompanied higher baseline clonality, above age-matched healthy donors.

The repertoire was sequenced with immunoSEQ multiplex PCR; TCRdb's copy has only in-frame clones and lacks some. The sample lists 110,000 or so clones, approximately 58% occurring once. In its sample, this clone was seen a few times. Antigen unknown. V and J are TRBV5-1 and TRBJ1-2; no clear D. This specimen was PBMCs, taken after 24 months of ibrutinib treatment. The source is a human donor with chronic lymphocytic leukemia. The CDR3 loop is CASMTAPLDYGYTF. CDR3 nucleotides: TGCGCCAGTATGACCGCTCCTTTGGACTATGGCTACACCTTC.